These 5 T cell receptor beta chains were sequenced from one sample in a study of OX40 agonist ivuxolimab in advanced cancers. The data were produced by immunoSEQ multiplex PCR, yet TCRdb's version contains in-frame clones alone and is incomplete. The data contain tens of thousands of clones, more than 75% of them singletons. The starting material was CD4+ or CD8+ T cells sorted from blood, obtained in a trial of the OX40 agonist ivuxolimab. Every receptor here comes from an adult with an advanced solid tumor such as melanoma, head and neck, liver or kidney cancer.

This rearrangement joins TRBV4-2 to TRBJ1-4; weak D call: TRBD1 (5 bases). Per germline, CDR1 LGHNA and CDR2 YNFKEQ. The CDR3 runs 16 residues. V was shortened by 0 bases and J by 3 bases, with 11 bases between the two germline ends. The CDR3 bases are TGTGCCAGCAGCCAAGATGGGGAAGGGGCTAATGAAAAACTGTTTTTT. Translating it yields CASSQDGEGANEKLFF.

The gene calls are TRBV19 and TRBJ2-3; 10 bases are shared with TRBD1. CDR1 is LNHDA and CDR2 is SQIVND in the germline V gene (reference sequence). The CDR3 length is 15 residues. V lost 7 bases to trimming and J lost 6 bases; unmatched junction nucleotides: 10. CDR3 loop: CASNSGTGALDTQYF. The CDR3 nucleotides are TGTGCCAGTAATTCCGGGACAGGGGCGTTGGATACGCAGTATTTT.

The genes are TRBV5-6 and TRBJ1-1, with 7 bases matching TRBD1. Germline-derived CDR1 and CDR2 are SGHDT and YYEEEE. V lost 2 bases and J lost 8; bases outside the gene matches: 3. The CDR3 loop spans 12 amino acids. CDR3 nucleotides: TGTGCCAGCAGCTTCGGGACAGAAGAAGCTTTCTTT. Translating gives CASSFGTEEAFF.

The chain couples TRBV11-2 to TRBJ1-2; the match to TRBD1 covers 8 bases. Germline-derived CDR1 and CDR2 are SGHAT and FQNNGV. Trimming removed 1 base from V and 2 bases from J; junction bases left unmatched: 3. The CDR3 is 15 residues long. The chain's CDR3 is CASSLGGDRNYGYTF. The CDR3 bases are TGTGCCAGCAGCTTAGGGGGGGACAGGAACTATGGCTACACCTTC. Full variable domain (missing parts from reference TRBV11-2 and TRBJ1-2): EAGVAQSPRYKIIEKRQSVAFWCNPISGHATLYWYQQILGQGPKLLIQFQNNGVVDDSQLPKDRFSAERLKGVDSTLKIQPAKLEDSAVYLCASSLGGDRNYGYTFGSGTRLTVV.

The CDR3 loop is CASSPPTTEAFF. The CDR3 nucleotides are TGTGCCAGTAGTCCACCCACTACTGAAGCTTTCTTT. J is TRBJ1-1 and V is TRBV19; no clear D gene. Deletions cut 5 bases from V and 5 bases from J, with 9 bases between. The CDR3 contains 12 residues. The germline CDR1 and CDR2 sequences are LNHDA and SQIVND (reference sequence).